Listed here are 18 T cell receptor beta chains from one sample, sequenced in a study of control samples from healthy donors and cancer patients. Some clones are missing from TCRdb's copy, which holds only in-frame ones; the method was immunoSEQ multiplex PCR. Among 150,000 to 180,000 clones listed, 93% were seen once. Material for sequencing was blood. Receptors were obtained from a man between 50 and 59 years old in good health.

V is TRBV5-4 and J is TRBJ2-5; perhaps TRBD2 as D (6 bases). With 5 bases removed from V and 0 bases from J, the gap between germline ends came to 17 bases. CDR1 is SGHNT, CDR2 YYREEE, per germline (reference sequence). This CDR3 is 16 amino acids long. The CDR3 bases are TGTGCCAGCAGTCTAGAGGGACTCCAGTACCAAGAGACCCAGTACTTC. Residues: CASSLEGLQYQETQYF.

V gene TRBV5-5 combines with J gene TRBJ1-1; D uncertain. Germline CDR1 is SGHKS and CDR2 is YYEKEE (reference sequence). Trimming removed 0 bases from V and 4 bases from J, with 10 bases in between. CDR3 length equals 14 residues. The CDR3 protein is CASSLGIGSTEAFF. Here the CDR3 DNA reads TGTGCCAGCAGCTTGGGGATTGGAAGCACTGAAGCTTTCTTT. Variable domain in full (rest from reference TRBV5-5 and TRBJ1-1): DAGVTQSPTHLIKTRGQQVTLRCSPISGHKSVSWYQQVLGQGPQFIFQYYEKEERGRGNFPDRFSARQFPNYSSELNVNALLLGDSALYLCASSLGIGSTEAFFGQGTRLTVV.

V and J are TRBV7-2 and TRBJ1-6; 8 nucleotides align to TRBD1. Germline V CDR1 and CDR2: SGHTA, FQGNSA. The V gene end was trimmed by 2 bases and the J gene end by 9 bases; junction bases not matched to a gene: 3. The CDR3 is 14 residues long. The CDR3 spells CASSLYRGSSPLHF. The CDR3 DNA sequence: TGTGCCAGCAGCTTATACAGGGGGAGTTCACCCCTCCACTTT.

The V and J genes are TRBV27 and TRBJ1-2; no firm D call. Per the germline V gene, CDR1 is MNHEY and CDR2 is SMNVEV (reference sequence). V lost 6 bases and J lost 4, with 12 bases in between. The CDR3 consists of 13 residues. As DNA, the CDR3 is TGTGCCAGCAGCAAAACAGTGGGCTATGGCTACACCTTC. Its protein product is CASSKTVGYGYTF.

This chain joins TRBV28 and TRBJ1-1; 7 bases are a match to TRBD1. The CDR3 extends over 15 amino acids. V lost 5 bases to trimming and J lost 1 base; unmatched junction nucleotides: 7. Per germline, CDR1 MDHEN and CDR2 SYDVKM. CDR3 coding DNA: TGTGCCAGCAGTCCCTTGACAGGGAGGAACACTGAAGCTTTCTTT. It codes for CASSPLTGRNTEAFF.

The chain uses TRBV4-1 and TRBJ2-1, with 12 bases that match TRBD2. This CDR3 region has 16 residues. Per the germline V gene, CDR1 is MGHRA and CDR2 is YSYEKL. The V segment lost 0 bases and the J segment 10 bases; nucleotides outside the gene matches: 7. The CDR3 protein is CASSQDLAGGGREQFF. The CDR3 nucleotides read TGCGCCAGCAGCCAAGATCTAGCGGGAGGGGGACGCGAGCAGTTCTTC.

The chain has TRBV4-1 and TRBJ2-5, with unresolved D. Trimming pared 0 bases from V and 2 bases from J, leaving 10 bases between. The length of the CDR3 is 15 residues. Germline V CDR1 and CDR2: MGHRA, YSYEKL. The CDR3 DNA follows: TGCGCCAGCAGCCAAGAGTCGGGCAGGCAAGAGACCCAGTACTTC. Translation: CASSQESGRQETQYF.

V and J are TRBV10-3 and TRBJ2-7; D gene unclear. V was clipped by 3 bases and J by 0 bases, with 9 bases between them. Per germline, CDR1 ENHRY and CDR2 SYGVKD. CDR3 length: 14 amino acids. This CDR3 is CAISDARSSYEQYF. The CDR3 DNA reads as TGTGCCATCAGTGACGCCAGGTCCTCCTACGAGCAGTACTTC.

The rearrangement links TRBV20-1 to TRBJ1-3; no clear D gene. Germline V gene data show CDR1 as DFQATT and CDR2 as SNEGSKA (reference sequence). The ends were cut back, 3 bases at V and 0 bases at J, with 6 bases in the middle. CDR3 size: 13 residues. The CDR3 DNA reads TGCAGTGCTAGTTTTGGCTCTGGAAACACCATATATTTT. It encodes CSASFGSGNTIYF.

CDR3 amino acids: CASSVGLAAYEQYF. The CDR3 region has the DNA TGTGCCAGCAGCGTAGGACTAGCGGCCTACGAGCAGTACTTC. The chain employs TRBV6-2 or TRBV6-3 and TRBJ2-7; 10 bases are shared with TRBD2. Germline loops: CDR1 MNHEY, CDR2 SVGEGT. This CDR3 has 14 residues. V shed 6 bases, J shed 2 bases, and the junction held 4 bases outside the gene matches.

The V call is TRBV6-5, the J call TRBJ2-3; the match to TRBD2 covers 13 bases. Per the germline V gene, CDR1 is MNHEY and CDR2 is SVGAGI. This CDR3 is built from 15 residues. Losses at the gene ends were 7 bases for V and 4 bases for J; bases not matched to a gene: 5. The CDR3 DNA follows: TGTGCCAGCAAACAACTAGCGGGAGGGGCAGATACGCAGTATTTT. Translation gives CASKQLAGGADTQYF.

The chain couples TRBV28 to TRBJ1-1; D gene unclear. Per germline, CDR1 MDHEN and CDR2 SYDVKM. The V and J ends lost 6 bases and 6 bases respectively, with 11 bases between them. The CDR3 loop spans 12 amino acids. The CDR3 protein is CASSLIRAEAFF. In nucleotides, the CDR3 is TGTGCCAGCAGCTTAATCCGGGCTGAAGCTTTCTTT. The full variable domain, in which reference TRBV28 and TRBJ1-1 provide the parts outside the CDR3, is DVKVTQSSRYLVKRTGEKVFLECVQDMDHENMFWYRQDPGLGLRLIYFSYDVKMKEKGDIPEGYSVSREKKERFSLILESASTNQTSMYLCASSLIRAEAFFGQGTRLTVV.

V gene TRBV5-4 combines with J gene TRBJ2-1; 8 bases fit TRBD2. The ends lost 1 base at V and 7 bases at J; junction bases unmatched: 10. Germline loops: CDR1 SGHNT, CDR2 YYREEE (reference sequence). The CDR3 loop spans 16 amino acids. The chain's CDR3 is CASSLYAAGVVNEQFF. The DNA for the CDR3 is TGTGCCAGCAGCTTGTATGCAGCGGGAGTAGTAAATGAGCAGTTCTTC.

The rearrangement links TRBV18 to TRBJ2-1; TRBD2 might be the D (6 bases). The V end lost 4 bases, the J end lost 3 bases, and 7 bases lay between the germline ends. The CDR3 has 13 residues. CDR1 KGHSH and CDR2 LQKENI come from the germline V gene. CDR3 protein: CASSLAVYNEQFF. As DNA, the CDR3 is TGTGCCAGCTCACTAGCGGTCTACAATGAGCAGTTCTTC.

The chain carries TRBV9 and TRBJ2-1; 7 bases match TRBD2. CDR1 SGDLS and CDR2 YYNGEE come from the germline V gene. Trimming removed 3 bases from V and 0 bases from J; junction bases left unmatched: 3. The CDR3 length is 15 residues. The CDR3 DNA follows: TGTGCCAGCAGCGCCGGGGGGAGCTCCTACAATGAGCAGTTCTTC. Translation gives CASSAGGSSYNEQFF.

The CDR3 sequence: CAWSVKGLATTQYF. CDR3 nucleotide sequence: TGTGCCTGGAGTGTAAAGGGACTAGCTACGACGCAGTATTTT. V and J are TRBV30 and TRBJ2-3; 9 bases align to TRBD2. The germline gives CDR1 GTSNPN, CDR2 SVGIG (reference sequence). V shed 0 bases and J 9 bases; nucleotides not matched to a gene: 7. This CDR3 is built from 14 residues.

This clone came up once. V and J are TRBV7-6 and TRBJ1-5; D is unclear. CDR3 length: 18 amino acids. V was pared by 4 bases and J by 1 base, with 20 bases between. Germline-derived CDR1 and CDR2 are SGHVS and FNYEAQ. As DNA, the CDR3 is TGTGCCAGCAGCTCCCTCCCACCCGGGCCGGGGAGCAATCAGCCCCAGCATTTT. Encoded protein: CASSSLPPGPGSNQPQHF.

The V and J genes are TRBV11-2 and TRBJ2-3, with TRBD2 identical over 9 bases. The CDR3 contains 14 residues. The germline V gene has CDR1 SGHAT and CDR2 FQNNGV. V lost 3 bases, J lost 7 bases, and 5 bases stayed unmatched. The CDR3 nucleotides are TGTGCCAGCAGCTTGGGCGGGAGGGCAAATACGCAGTATTTT. Its translation: CASSLGGRANTQYF.